The rows below give T cell receptor beta chains drawn from one sample of a study of identical twins. One entry per CDR3 protein, called by TCRdb with MiXCR from the 5' RACE reads. The table lists approximately 590,000 distinct CDR3 sequences, over 8.5% of them singletons. The sample also formed part of further work on yellow fever vaccine responses in identical twins.

Sequencing used PBMCs. These receptors all stem from a young woman in good health. Each CDR3 is given with its conserved first and last residue. Fields, in order: J gene, clone size, D gene, V gene, CDR3 protein, CDR3 DNA. D genes are given only for firm matches. Clone sizes are given selectively: once, few, many, or a class where the clone is expanded.

TRBJ1-5 . . TRBV5-4 CASSLGQTNQPQHF TGTGCCAGCAGCTTGGGACAGACGAATCAGCCCCAGCATTTT
TRBJ2-7 . . TRBV7-2 CASRSPSGGNYEQYF TGTGCCAGCAGGTCCCCGAGCGGAGGGAACTACGAGCAGTACTTC
TRBJ2-5 few . TRBV7-8 CASSSEDYGGGEETQYF TGTGCCAGCAGCTCCGAGGATTATGGTGGGGGAGAAGAGACCCAGTACTTC
TRBJ2-7 . TRBD1 TRBV18 CASSSGQASYEQYF TGTGCCAGCTCGTCGGGACAGGCCTCCTACGAGCAGTACTTC
TRBJ2-2 few . TRBV29-1 CSVVKGGTGELFF TGCAGCGTTGTAAAGGGGGGCACCGGGGAGCTGTTTTTT
TRBJ2-3 few TRBD2 TRBV11-2 CASSLGGRRSFDTQYF TGTGCCAGCAGCTTAGGCGGGAGGAGAAGCTTCGATACGCAGTATTTT
TRBJ2-3 . TRBD2 TRBV29-1 CSAQTSGGRTDTQYF TGCAGCGCTCAGACTAGCGGGGGGCGCACAGATACGCAGTATTTT
TRBJ2-2 few . TRBV12-3/TRBV12-4 CASRKGTLYLGELFF TGTGCCAGCAGAAAAGGGACTCTCTATCTCGGGGAGCTGTTTTTT
TRBJ2-5 many TRBD1 TRBV27 CASSSDRGETQYF TGTGCCAGCAGTTCTGACAGGGGGGAGACCCAGTACTTC
TRBJ2-1 many TRBD2 TRBV20-1 CSALGIAGGMNNEQFF TGCAGTGCTTTGGGGATAGCGGGAGGGATGAACAATGAGCAGTTCTTC
TRBJ2-5 . . TRBV7-2 CASSSRGQETQYF TGTGCCAGCAGCTCAAGGGGGCAAGAGACCCAGTACTTC
TRBJ2-3 . . TRBV10-2 CANRASGTDTQYF TGCGCCAACAGAGCTAGCGGCACAGATACGCAGTATTTT
TRBJ1-2 many . TRBV27 CASSLRLGENYGYTF TGTGCCAGCAGTTTACGCCTGGGGGAGAACTATGGCTACACCTTC
TRBJ2-1 . . TRBV29-1 CSVRTISYNEQFF TGCAGCGTTCGTACAATCTCCTACAATGAGCAGTTCTTC
TRBJ2-5 . TRBD2 TRBV2 CAGTRLAGGQETQYF TGTGCCGGAACCCGACTAGCGGGGGGCCAAGAGACCCAGTACTTC
TRBJ1-6 few . TRBV7-8 CASSLVQQQTPLHF TGTGCCAGCAGCTTAGTGCAACAGCAGACACCCCTCCACTTT
TRBJ2-1 . . TRBV14 CASSQKGPYNEQFF TGTGCCAGCAGCCAAAAGGGCCCCTACAATGAGCAGTTCTTC
TRBJ2-7 many . TRBV29-1 CSVEGGAHMSEQYF TGCAGCGTTGAGGGGGGCGCCCACATGAGCGAGCAGTACTTC
TRBJ2-1 few . TRBV7-9 CASSLGRNQQFF TGTGCCAGCAGCTTAGGGAGAAATCAGCAGTTCTTC
TRBJ2-7 many TRBD1 TRBV7-9 CASSSRDSSYEQYF TGTGCCAGCAGCTCGAGGGACAGCTCCTACGAGCAGTACTTC
TRBJ2-7 . . TRBV29-1 CSVGAAPISEQYF TGCAGCGTTGGAGCGGCCCCTATTTCTGAGCAGTACTTC
TRBJ2-3 many . TRBV2 CASSLRDTQYF TGTGCCAGCAGCCTGAGGGATACGCAGTATTTT
TRBJ2-7 many . TRBV12-3/TRBV12-4 CASTYGQGRIDEQYF TGTGCCAGCACCTATGGTCAGGGGAGAATCGACGAGCAGTACTTC
TRBJ2-3 . TRBD2 TRBV7-9 CASSLILAGGGTDTQYF TGTGCCAGCAGCCTCATACTAGCGGGAGGGGGCACAGATACGCAGTATTTT
TRBJ2-2 many . TRBV29-1 CSVGTSRRAGELFF TGCAGCGTCGGAACTAGTCGGCGCGCCGGGGAGCTGTTTTTT